The next 14 T cell receptor beta chains were all read from a single sample in a study of T-cell memory formation after mild COVID-19 (dated by TCRdb to the early 2020s). Library preparation was by 5' RACE. This sample was sequenced with an Illumina NovaSeq 6000. TCRdb ran its own pipeline on the public reads, namely fastp trimming at Q25 and MiXCR clone calling, and kept in-frame beta chains. Entries that share a CDR3 protein sequence are merged under the most common genes and DNA. The sample records 250,000 to 350,000 distinct CDR3 sequences, more than 15% of which are singletons. More than 20% of the sample goes to the ten largest clones. The sequenced sample consisted of PBMCs or a T cell subset sorted from them (not recorded which). Every receptor here comes from a man aged 18-30 years who had mild COVID-19 (a few samples of this study predate the infection). The sample titles of this study are shuffled in the database, so cell type and time point are left out; the donor was told from shared clones.

This clonotype was counted a few times. This chain joins TRBV20-1 and TRBJ2-7; possibly TRBD2 for D (5 bases). CDR1 DFQATT and CDR2 SNEGSKA come from the germline V gene (reference sequence). V was shortened by 1 base and J by 2 bases, with 9 bases between the two germline ends. The CDR3 is 13 residues long. Here the CDR3 reads CSARGPGTYEQYV. The CDR3 nucleotides read TGCAGTGCTAGAGGTCCGGGAACCTACGAGCAGTACGTC.

This rearrangement joins TRBV7-2 to TRBJ2-7, with 9 bases aligning to TRBD1. The CDR3 covers 15 residues. V gave up 6 bases and J gave up 3 bases; unmatched junction bases: 9. The germline V gene encodes CDR1 SGHTA and CDR2 FQGNSA. The CDR3 DNA follows: TGTGCCAGCAGTCAAGGACAGGGGACTCGCTACGAGCAGTACTTC. Encoded protein: CASSQGQGTRYEQYF.

This clonotype was seen a few times. J is TRBJ1-1 and V is TRBV12-3 or TRBV12-4; TRBD1 might be the D (5 bases). Trimming took 3 bases from V and 1 from J, leaving 9 bases between them. This CDR3 is built from 14 residues. The CDR3 here is CASSFGTWNTEAFF. The CDR3, as DNA: TGTGCCAGCAGTTTTGGGACCTGGAACACTGAAGCTTTCTTT.

This clonotype was seen a handful of times. This chain uses TRBV15 with TRBJ1-4; TRBD1 matches 7 bases. CDR1 and CDR2 from the germline V gene are LNHNV and YYDKDF (reference sequence). J was trimmed by 10 bases and V by 5 bases; bases with no gene match: 7. This CDR3 region has 13 residues. CDR3 amino acids: CATSYRSGGKLFF. CDR3 nucleotides: TGTGCCACCAGCTACCGCTCAGGGGGAAAACTGTTTTTT.

This clonotype was counted a few times. V and J are TRBV27 and TRBJ1-1; possibly TRBD1 for D (5 bases). V gave up 7 bases and J gave up 4 bases, with 16 bases separating them. Germline CDR1 is MNHEY and CDR2 is SMNVEV (reference sequence). This CDR3 spans 14 amino acids. The CDR3 is CASKPIGASTEAFF. CDR3 bases: TGTGCCAGCAAACCGATTGGGGCCAGCACTGAAGCTTTCTTT.

The chain joins TRBV7-8 to TRBJ2-5; D might be TRBD2 (6 bases). The CDR3 is 15 residues long. Germline CDR1 is SGHVS and CDR2 is FQNEAQ. V lost 6 bases to trimming and J lost 5 bases, with 19 bases between them. As DNA, the CDR3 is TGTGCCAGCAGTATTAAGCTGGTGAGCGGGGAGACCCAGTACTTC. Protein sequence: CASSIKLVSGETQYF. The whole variable domain, filled in from reference TRBV7-8 and TRBJ2-5, reads GAGVSQSPRYKVAKRGQDVALRCDPISGHVSLFWYQQALGQGPEFLTYFQNEAQLDKSGLPSDRFFAERPEGSVSTLKIQRTQQEDSAVYLCASSIKLVSGETQYFGPGTRLLVL.

This chain links TRBV7-2 with TRBJ1-4; no clear D gene. CDR3 length equals 17 residues. The ends were cut back, 7 bases at V and 7 bases at J, with 25 bases in the middle. The germline CDR1 and CDR2 sequences are SGHTA and FQGNSA. The CDR3 loop is CASTLGPALPGGEKLFF. CDR3 DNA: TGTGCCAGCACCCTTGGGCCGGCTTTGCCCGGCGGTGAAAAACTGTTTTTT.

This clonotype was counted only a few times. V gene TRBV7-9 combines with J gene TRBJ2-7; 9 bases are a match to TRBD2. Germline V lookup: CDR1 SEHNR, CDR2 FQNEAQ (reference sequence). The CDR3 contains 14 residues. Germline trimming cut 5 bases from V and 3 bases from J; bases unmatched to any gene: 5. The CDR3 loop is CASSIGLASYEQYV. DNA for the CDR3: TGTGCCAGCAGCATCGGACTAGCGAGCTACGAGCAGTACGTC.

V gene TRBV6-1 combines with J gene TRBJ2-2, with 9 bases fitting TRBD1. Per the germline V gene, CDR1 is MNHNS and CDR2 is SASEGT. The CDR3 runs to 17 residues. V shed 8 bases and J 1 base; nucleotides not matched to a gene: 11. CDR3 amino acids: CASVGDRGNKNTGELFF. For the CDR3, the DNA is TGTGCCAGCGTCGGTGACAGGGGGAACAAGAACACCGGGGAGCTGTTTTTT.

This clonotype was observed a handful of times. The chain is built from TRBV5-4 and TRBJ2-3; a weak D match, TRBD1 (5 bases). The CDR3 loop spans 15 amino acids. Trimming pared 0 bases from V and 5 bases from J, leaving 13 bases between. Per the germline V gene, CDR1 is SGHNT and CDR2 is YYREEE (reference sequence). CDR3 protein: CASSLAGRRGDTQYF. In nucleotides, the CDR3 is TGTGCCAGCAGCTTGGCCGGCAGAAGGGGAGATACGCAGTATTTT.

This clonotype appeared a few times. V and J are TRBV6-1 and TRBJ2-7; 8 nucleotides line up with TRBD2. The J segment lost 1 base and the V segment lost 7 bases, leaving 9 bases of the junction unmatched. The germline V gene encodes CDR1 MNHNS and CDR2 SASEGT. The CDR3 contains 15 residues. DNA of the CDR3: TGTGCCAGCATCCCGCCGGGACTAGGATCCTACGAGCAGTACGTC. Encoded protein: CASIPPGLGSYEQYV.

As for this clonotype: Since the CDR3 does not end with the conserved phenylalanine or tryptophan, this likely comes from a read error. The limits of the CDR3 on the DNA are not certain, so only TCRdb's listed CDR3 is given. This chain links TRBV10-3 with TRBJ1-1; the D call in the table, TRBD1, was not verified against the DNA. The CDR3 has 13 amino acids, counting both end residues. CDR1 is ENHRY and CDR2 is SYGVKD in the germline V gene. CDR3 residues: CAIRNGDSPGTTL.

The V and J genes are TRBV4-1 and TRBJ2-3, with 10 bases lining up with TRBD2. V was clipped by 3 bases and J by 2 bases; unmatched bases: 2. The length of the CDR3 is 15 residues. Germline lookup yields CDR1 MGHRA and CDR2 YSYEKL. The CDR3 DNA sequence: TGCGCCAGCAGCCAGGGGACTAGCGACACAGATACGCAGTATTTT. Translated: CASSQGTSDTDTQYF.

The genes are TRBV7-9 and TRBJ1-5; D call uncertain. Germline CDR1 and CDR2: SEHNR and FQNEAQ (reference sequence). The CDR3 loop spans 14 amino acids. Trimming removed 2 bases at V and 3 bases at J, with 8 bases between. The CDR3 bases are TGTGCCAGCAGCTTATCCGACGACAATCAGCCCCAGCATTTT. Residues: CASSLSDDNQPQHF. Complete variable domain (other parts from reference TRBV7-9 and TRBJ1-5): DTGVSQNPRHKITKRGQNVTFRCDPISEHNRLYWYRQTLGQGPEFLTYFQNEAQLEKSRLLSDRFSAERPKGSFSTLEIQRTEQGDSAMYLCASSLSDDNQPQHFGDGTRLSIL.